Each of the 15 T cell receptor beta chains below was sequenced from the same sample in a study of regulatory T cells in long-lasting Graves disease. The time point here: newly diagnosed GD, antithyroid drugs for less than 3 months. RNA isolated from PBMCs was used to make the TCR library. The authors built TCR beta libraries using iRepertoire HTBI primers and Arm-PCR of CDR3 regions. A single record per CDR3 protein comes from TCRdb applying MiXCR to the multiplex PCR reads. The data contain some 350,000 distinct CDR3 sequences, around 15% of them singletons. These data were also filed under a second study, of T cells in Graves' hyperthyroidism and ophthalmopathy.

The source material was peripheral blood mononuclear cells (PBMCs), sampled at new diagnosis, from a patient treated with antithyroid drugs. Every receptor here comes from a woman between 18 and 29 years old with Graves disease.

V usage is TRBV10-1 and J usage is TRBJ2-2; TRBD2 aligns across 7 bases. CDR3 length: 15 amino acids. From germline, CDR1 is WNHNN and CDR2 SYGVQD (reference sequence). The V gene end was trimmed by 2 bases and the J gene end by 8 bases; junction bases not matched to a gene: 8. CDR3 in amino acids: CASSEVAGAGGELFF. The CDR3 region has the DNA TGCGCCAGCAGTGAGGTCGCGGGAGCAGGTGGGGAGCTGTTTTTT.

Only a few counts were recorded for this clonotype. This sequence joins TRBV5-5 and TRBJ2-1, with 10 bases lining up with TRBD2. Trimming at V came to 4 bases and at J to 5 bases, leaving 6 bases not matched to a gene. The CDR3 length is 15 residues. CDR1 is SGHKS and CDR2 is YYEKEE in the germline V gene (reference sequence). This chain's CDR3 is CASSPGLANHNEQFF. CDR3 bases: TGTGCCAGCAGCCCGGGACTAGCGAACCACAATGAGCAGTTCTTC. The full variable domain, rest sourced from reference TRBV5-5 and TRBJ2-1, is DAGVTQSPTHLIKTRGQQVTLRCSPISGHKSVSWYQQVLGQGPQFIFQYYEKEERGRGNFPDRFSARQFPNYSSELNVNALLLGDSALYLCASSPGLANHNEQFFGPGTRLTVL.

This clonotype was counted many times. The gene calls are TRBV7-6 and TRBJ2-5; D is undetermined. The germline gives CDR1 SGHVS, CDR2 FNYEAQ. V lost 4 bases to trimming and J lost 5 bases, with 14 bases between them. This CDR3 spans 14 amino acids. DNA of the CDR3: TGTGCCAGCAGCTCCGGCGACTCTGGTGAGACCCAGTACTTC. This translates into CASSSGDSGETQYF. The complete variable domain, with remaining parts taken from reference TRBV7-6 and TRBJ2-5, reads GAGVSQSPRYKVTKRGQDVALRCDPISGHVSLYWYRQALGQGPEFLTYFNYEAQQDKSGLPNDRFSAERPEGSISTLTIQRTEQRDSAMYRCASSSGDSGETQYFGPGTRLLVL.

This clonotype was observed a handful of times. The rearrangement links TRBV3-1 to TRBJ2-7, with 8 bases that match TRBD1. The ends lost 2 bases at V and 4 bases at J; junction bases unmatched: 10. The CDR3 spans 16 residues. Looked up from germline, CDR1 is LGHDT and CDR2 is YNNKEL (reference sequence). The CDR3 is CASSQYTDRGFYEQYF. DNA of the CDR3: TGTGCCAGCAGCCAATACACTGACAGGGGCTTTTACGAGCAGTACTTC.

This clonotype has a count of ten or more. V usage is TRBV12-3 or TRBV12-4 and J usage is TRBJ1-3; D is perhaps TRBD1 (5 bases). The CDR3 totals 15 residues. Trimming removed 6 bases from V and 0 bases from J, with 12 bases in between. CDR3: CASSLIGDSGNTIYF. CDR3 coding DNA: TGTGCCAGCAGCTTAATAGGGGACTCTGGAAACACCATATATTTT.

This clonotype was recorded at least ten times. The chain couples TRBV7-8 to TRBJ2-7; 13 bases map to TRBD2. There are 15 residues in the CDR3. The germline gives CDR1 SGHVS, CDR2 FQNEAQ. With V trimmed by 5 bases and J by 3 bases, 4 bases remained unmatched. As DNA, the CDR3 is TGTGCCAGCAGCCCCTGGACTAGCGGGAGCTACGAGCAGTACTTC. This codes for CASSPWTSGSYEQYF.

This clonotype was picked up many times. The chain is built from TRBV6-5 and TRBJ1-1; D remains ambiguous. This CDR3 spans 19 amino acids. With 0 bases removed from V and 2 bases from J, the gap between germline ends came to 22 bases. The V gene's germline CDR1 is MNHEY and CDR2 SVGAGI. The CDR3, as DNA: TGTGCCAGCAGTTACTCTACCGGAGACAACATTAGGGAAAACACTGAAGCTTTCTTT. Its translation: CASSYSTGDNIRENTEAFF.

This clonotype was counted ten times or more. J is TRBJ2-1 and V is TRBV18; the D is unclear. Trimming left V 2 bases short and J 0 bases short, with 8 bases between. The CDR3 contains 15 residues. The V gene's germline CDR1 is KGHSH and CDR2 LQKENI. As DNA, the CDR3 is TGTGCCAGCTCACCAAGACCCAGCTCCTACAATGAGCAGTTCTTC. It translates to CASSPRPSSYNEQFF.

This clonotype was seen repeatedly, ten times or more. The chain couples TRBV12-3 or TRBV12-4 to TRBJ2-3; TRBD2 agrees at 12 bases. Trimming took 4 bases from V and 5 from J; bases not matched to a gene: 13. The CDR3 extends over 18 amino acids. The CDR3 protein is CASSSERLAGGRVDTQYF. In DNA form, the CDR3 reads TGTGCCAGCAGTTCCGAAAGGCTAGCGGGAGGGCGGGTAGATACGCAGTATTTT.

Only a few counts were recorded for this clonotype. V usage is TRBV20-1 and J usage is TRBJ2-7; 8 nucleotides line up with TRBD1. Germline V gives CDR1 DFQATT, CDR2 SNEGSKA (reference sequence). The CDR3 consists of 14 residues. V lost 3 bases, J lost 3 bases, and 7 bases stayed unmatched. CDR3 nucleotide sequence: TGCAGTGCTAGGCTGACCGGACAGGGCTACGAGCAGTACTTC. Its translation: CSARLTGQGYEQYF.

The gene calls are TRBV6-4 and TRBJ2-2, with TRBD1 matching 11 bases. Germline CDR1 reads MRHNA; CDR2 reads SNTAGT. This CDR3 spans 15 amino acids. The V segment lost 6 bases and the J segment 3 bases; nucleotides outside the gene matches: 3. CDR3: CASSPGQGDTGELFF. The CDR3 nucleotides read TGTGCCAGCAGCCCGGGACAGGGGGACACCGGGGAGCTGTTTTTT.

This clonotype occurred many times. The chain carries TRBV2 and TRBJ2-5, with D possibly TRBD1 on 6 matching bases. From germline, CDR1 is SNHLY and CDR2 FYNNEI. CDR3 length: 14 amino acids. The V and J ends lost 7 bases and 5 bases respectively, with 17 bases between them. In nucleotides, the CDR3 is TGTGCCAGCAACCCGGACAGCCCTGGGGAGACCCAGTACTTC. It is translated as CASNPDSPGETQYF.

This clonotype has more than one count but fewer than ten. The chain couples TRBV9 to TRBJ1-2; D perhaps matches TRBD1 (5 bases). The CDR3 is 14 amino acids. Germline V lookup: CDR1 SGDLS, CDR2 YYNGEE. Trimming removed 4 bases at V and 7 bases at J, with 17 bases between. The CDR3 region has the DNA TGTGCCAGCAGCCTGGTCCAGGGTGATACTGGCTACACCTTC. Its translation: CASSLVQGDTGYTF.

At least ten counts were recorded for this clonotype. This chain uses TRBV28 with TRBJ1-1; 7 bases line up with TRBD1. The CDR3 contains 15 residues. Germline V gives CDR1 MDHEN, CDR2 SYDVKM. The V segment lost 5 bases and the J segment 1 base; nucleotides outside the gene matches: 7. CDR3 nucleotide sequence: TGTGCCAGCAGTCTTCCCGGGACAGCGAACACTGAAGCTTTCTTT. Residues: CASSLPGTANTEAFF.

The chain uses TRBV29-1 and TRBJ2-1; 10 bases match TRBD1. CDR1 and CDR2 (germline): SQVTM, ANQGSEA. This CDR3 has 15 residues. V shed 6 bases and J 7 bases; nucleotides not matched to a gene: 12. As DNA, the CDR3 is TGCAGCGTCACGACCCCGGGACAGGGGAGGAATGAGCAGTTCTTC. The encoded protein is CSVTTPGQGRNEQFF.